This note documents a single T cell receptor beta chain sequence. What it binds is unknown. The sample originates from a study of cytomegalovirus exposure and HLA in healthy donors. In the study overall: Later, an analysis reported that the 110 or so validation repertoires had used the same platform as the approximately 720 first-cohort repertoires.

The V gene's germline CDR1 is KGHSH and CDR2 LQKENI. V lost 2 bases and J lost 2; bases outside the gene matches: 2. The CDR3 has 15 residues. The assay was immunoSEQ multiplex PCR, and TCRdb's table has in-frame clones only and misses some. This sample yields about 130,000 clones, of which under 90% are seen a single time; 2% belongs to the top ten. General study findings and limits: First-cohort TCR clusters tended to co-occur in the roughly 130 validation repertoires, a later analysis found. Overall, around 160 TCR beta chains were annotated as cytomegalovirus-associated.

The study drew the donors from its approximately 120-subject validation cohort, separate from the approximately 700-subject first cohort. The chain joins TRBV18 to TRBJ1-3; 8 nucleotides align to TRBD1. Input material: PBMCs. The clonotype comes from a woman aged 18 to 35 in good health and CMV-seronegative. CDR3 amino acids: CASSPDRGPGNTIYF. The CDR3 coding sequence is TGTGCCAGCTCACCAGACAGGGGTCCTGGAAACACCATATATTTT.